A single count supports the clone carrying this TCR beta chain. The ends lost 7 bases at V and 2 bases at J; junction bases unmatched: 10. The germline V gene encodes CDR1 MNHNY and CDR2 SVGAGI (reference sequence). CDR3 size: 16 residues. The data originate from a study of blood T cell repertoires in COVID-19. Study context: The analysed material was cDNA or gDNA that came from T cells, B-cell-depleted T cells, or PBMCs.

How the authors handled the data: Estimation of nucleated cell counts was performed using reference gene primer amplification. This table comes from immunoSEQ multiplex PCR, and its TCRdb copy is limited to in-frame clones, with some not included. V and J calls and clone size follow that table, whereas D and trimming were derived from the DNA. Of some 340,000 clones in the sample, around 80% were seen once. This TCR was recovered from a young man with active or convalescent COVID-19. V gene TRBV6-6 combines with J gene TRBJ2-1, with 8 bases aligning to TRBD1. Sequenced: peripheral blood. Here the CDR3 DNA reads TGTGCCAGCAACCTTATCAGGGGGCGCGCCTACAATGAGCAGTTCTTC. As protein: CASNLIRGRAYNEQFF.